This record looks at one T cell receptor (beta chain) sequence and its context. Its antigen is as yet unknown. The PCR employed 60 Vbeta primers together with 13 Jbeta primers. Authors' analysis steps: A later analysis counted about 80 million unique TCR beta chains, around 12 million shared. Method: immunoSEQ multiplex PCR; TCRdb's copy keeps in-frame clones and lacks some. V and J calls and clone size come straight from that table; D and trimming were deduced from the DNA. The sample has around 210,000 clones; 82% are singletons. This entry is derived from a study of cytomegalovirus exposure and HLA in healthy donors. Study-level results: In a later analysis, parvovirus B19, influenza, CMV and Epstein-Barr virus appeared linked to several top co-occurrence clusters. Specificity for CMV antigens was confirmed in vitro for three of the CMV-associated chains.

Germline lookup yields CDR1 WNHNN and CDR2 SYGVQD (reference sequence). The length of the CDR3 is 16 residues. V lost 3 bases, J lost 2 bases, and 8 bases stayed unmatched. The TCR was taken from a woman between 40 and 55 years old in good health and CMV-seronegative. This chain connects TRBV10-1 to TRBJ2-5; 8 bases agree with TRBD2. Sequencing was performed on PBMCs. The CDR3 bases are TGCGCCAGCAGTGATCAGGCGGGAGGCCTTCAAGAGACCCAGTACTTC. It is translated as CASSDQAGGLQETQYF.